This T cell receptor beta chain derives from a study of cytomegalovirus exposure and HLA in healthy donors. General observations from the study: Roughly uniform sequencing depth across donors was assumed, possibly incorrectly. Rates of TCR association differed by HLA locus in a later analysis, with DRB1 highest and HLA-C lowest. Among the sequence variants, a highly shared cluster was likely an artifact of sequencing.

The CDR3 is 15 residues long. Trimming cost V 4 bases and J 0 bases, with 13 bases left between them. CDR1 and CDR2 (germline): MNHEY, SMNVEV (reference sequence). Comments on this clone: The antigen remains unidentified.

Healthy individuals who donated bone marrow served as the donors. Use of 60 Vbeta and 13 Jbeta primers characterized the PCR. TCRdb's table, derived via immunoSEQ multiplex PCR, lists solely in-frame clones and lacks some. The data show roughly 100,000 clones, approximately 89% seen once. Sequencing was done on a sample of PBMCs. The chain recombines TRBV27 with TRBJ2-7, with D perhaps matching TRBD2 (6 bases). This sequence originates from a man aged 25-45 years in good health and CMV-seronegative. In nucleotides, the CDR3 is TGTGCCAGCAGTTCCCGACTAGTTCGCTCCTACGAGCAGTACTTC. It is translated as CASSSRLVRSYEQYF.